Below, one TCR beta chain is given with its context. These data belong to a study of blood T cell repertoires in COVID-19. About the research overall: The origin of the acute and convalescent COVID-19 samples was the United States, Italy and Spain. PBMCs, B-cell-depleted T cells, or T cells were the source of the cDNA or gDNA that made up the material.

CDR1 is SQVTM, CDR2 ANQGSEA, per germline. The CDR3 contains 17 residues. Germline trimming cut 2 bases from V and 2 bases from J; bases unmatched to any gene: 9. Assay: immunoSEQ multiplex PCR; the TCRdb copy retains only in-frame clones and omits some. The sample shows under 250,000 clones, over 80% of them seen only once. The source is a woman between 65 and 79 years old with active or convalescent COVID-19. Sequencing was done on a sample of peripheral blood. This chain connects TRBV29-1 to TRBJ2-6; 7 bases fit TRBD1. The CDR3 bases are TGCAGCGTTGAAATGGCCAGGGGGTTGGCTGGGGCCAACGTCCTGACTTTC. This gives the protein CSVEMARGLAGANVLTF.